This T cell receptor beta chain was observed in a study of T-cell reconstitution after alpha-beta-depleted transplantation in children. As it was prepared, the TCRbeta library received unique molecular identifiers. TCRdb called the PCR reads again in MiXCR, with one record for every CDR3 protein. Altogether 480,000 or so distinct CDR3 sequences are present, 10% being singletons, with the ten largest covering around 2%. V trimming: 3 bases; J trimming: 4 bases; junction bases outside the gene matches: 10. The CDR3 is 16 residues long. Germline CDR1 and CDR2: DFQATT and SNEGSKA (reference sequence). This clonotype was counted ten times or more. Its antigen is unidentified. Study-level results: Surviving recipient T cells and thymic progenitors underlay high day-60 TCRbeta diversity in some patients. A year post-transplant, T-cell counts and diversity derived mostly from newly produced T cells.

This specimen consisted of PBMCs, obtained before TCRalphabeta/CD19-depleted stem cell transplant. The sequence derives from a child aged 2 to 9 with inherited bone marrow failure, due to receive a stem cell transplant. The chain carries TRBV20-1 and TRBJ2-1, with TRBD2 matching over 9 bases. As DNA, the CDR3 is TGCAGTGCTAGTGATTTGGAGACTAGCGGATACAATGAGCAGTTCTTC. Protein: CSASDLETSGYNEQFF.